This record looks at one T cell receptor beta chain sequence and its context. Tumor or blood genomic DNA was sequenced, with inputs of about 600 ng to 6,500 ng. The table came from immunoSEQ multiplex PCR; TCRdb's copy has only in-frame clones and leaves some out. The sample lists 45,000 to 60,000 clones; over 75% were seen once. This specimen comes from a study of T cells in tumors after PD-1 blockade. On the study more broadly: Patients had no prior checkpoint blockade, systemic immunosuppressants, or anti-cancer therapy within 4 weeks. Patients received pembrolizumab 200 mg every 3 weeks or cemiplimab 350 mg every 2 weeks. During anti-PD-1 treatment, some patients continued daily vismodegib 150 mg.

CDR1 SEHNR and CDR2 FQNEAQ come from the germline V gene (reference sequence). V lost 4 bases and J 9 bases, leaving 13 bases between the germline ends. The CDR3 covers 13 residues. Sequences were derived from PBMCs, sampled before anti-PD-1 treatment. The origin of this receptor is a human donor with basal cell carcinoma. The chain recombines TRBV7-9 with TRBJ2-1; possibly TRBD1 for D (7 bases). CDR3 in DNA: TGTGCCAGCAGCTCTCTCAGGGGGGCTGAGCAGTTCTTC. It encodes CASSSLRGAEQFF.